Following are 5 T cell receptor beta chains from one sample sequenced in a study of response to subunit inactivated influenza vaccine. One entry per CDR3 protein, called by TCRdb with MiXCR from the RT-PCR reads. Here the sample spans more than 400,000 distinct CDR3 sequences, over 9.5% being singletons. Source: PBMCs from blood, taken about 6 weeks after vaccination. All receptors come from a man aged 45-60 years who received an inactivated influenza vaccine.

This clonotype was recorded many times. The chain couples TRBV20-1 to TRBJ1-1, with a possible D match to TRBD1 (6 bases). In germline, CDR1 is DFQATT, CDR2 SNEGSKA (reference sequence). V was cut by 5 bases and J by 5 bases, with 12 bases left in between. This CDR3 contains 12 residues. CDR3 DNA: TGCAGTGCTTCCGGGACAAAGACTGAAGCTTTCTTT. It yields the protein CSASGTKTEAFF.

The chain joins TRBV9 to TRBJ2-7; D is possibly TRBD1 or TRBD2 (6 bases each). Germline CDR1 is SGDLS and CDR2 is YYNGEE. Trimming took off 0 bases at V and 0 bases at J, with 16 bases between the two ends. The CDR3 covers 17 residues. For the CDR3, the DNA is TGTGCCAGCAGCGTAGTTAATTTGGAGGGGGACTCCTACGAGCAGTACTTC. It codes for CASSVVNLEGDSYEQYF.

At least ten counts were recorded for this clonotype. This chain connects TRBV12-3 or TRBV12-4 to TRBJ2-4, with 7 bases matching TRBD1. V trimming: 3 bases; J trimming: 2 bases; junction bases outside the gene matches: 7. CDR3 length: 16 residues. The CDR3 sequence: CASSFVAGGSKNIQYF. The CDR3 bases are TGTGCCAGCAGTTTTGTGGCAGGGGGATCCAAAAACATTCAGTACTTC.

This clonotype was counted only a few times. The chain couples TRBV20-1 to TRBJ1-4, with a tentative D call TRBD1 (5 bases). V was clipped by 1 base and J by 3 bases, with 15 bases between them. Germline CDR1 reads DFQATT; CDR2 reads SNEGSKA (reference sequence). The length of the CDR3 is 16 residues. CDR3 in DNA: TGCAGTGCTAGAGGGATCTCGGGGCAGGCTAATGAAAAACTGTTTTTT. It translates to CSARGISGQANEKLFF.

The table lists this clonotype with a few counts. A much larger clone lies a single base off, so this may be a read error. The chain is built from TRBV28 and TRBJ2-7; D is possibly TRBD2 (6 bases). Trimming stripped 3 bases from V and 2 bases from J, with 8 bases between. Germline V CDR1 and CDR2: MDHEN, SYDVKM. The CDR3 is 13 residues long. Written as DNA, the CDR3 is TGTGCCAGCAGTTTCGGGGGAACCTACGAGCAGTACTTC. Residues: CASSFGGTYEQYF.